Each of the 16 T cell receptor beta chains below was sequenced from the same sample in a study of blood T cell repertoires in COVID-19 (dated by TCRdb to 2019 to 2021). Preparation of the library involved the immunoSEQ multiplex PCR assay. This immuneACCESS table, as held by TCRdb, lists in-frame sequences with V and J called but not all clones. Of the missing ones, under half trace to an unresolved V gene in checked studies; the others have no known cause. The sample profile shows about 200,000 clones; around nine tenths of them were found once. The top ten constitute 15% to 20% of the sample. The material sequenced was peripheral blood. The receptors shown here come from a man in his forties or fifties with COVID-19, enrolled during active disease.

The chain combines TRBV5-4 with TRBJ2-1; D is possibly TRBD2 (5 bases). This CDR3 has 15 amino acids. Germline-derived CDR1 and CDR2 are SGHNT and YYREEE (reference sequence). With 4 bases removed from V and 9 bases from J, the gap between germline ends came to 20 bases. The CDR3 DNA reads as TGTGCCAGCAGCCCCGGGGTAGGTAGGGCGGGTGAGCAGTTCTTC. Translating it yields CASSPGVGRAGEQFF.

The V gene is TRBV18, the J gene TRBJ1-5; 7 positions match TRBD1. The germline V gene has CDR1 KGHSH and CDR2 LQKENI. After removal of 4 bases from V and 7 bases from J, the junction contained 7 bases not matched to a gene. CDR3 size: 14 residues. CDR3 amino acids: CASSLTGEEQPQHF. CDR3 nucleotide sequence: TGTGCCAGCTCACTCACAGGGGAGGAACAGCCCCAGCATTTT.

On this clone itself: This sample also contains other DNA sequences that code for the same CDR3. This rearrangement joins TRBV5-1 to TRBJ1-1, with D unresolved. Trimming stripped 1 base from V and 0 bases from J, with 4 bases between. Per germline, CDR1 SGHRS and CDR2 YFSETQ. The CDR3 has 13 residues. The CDR3 sequence is CASSLRVNTEAFF. CDR3 in DNA: TGCGCCAGCAGCTTGAGAGTGAACACTGAAGCTTTCTTT.

A single count supports this clone. V usage is TRBV5-8 and J usage is TRBJ2-7, with a weak D call TRBD2 (6 bases). Germline lookup yields CDR1 SGHTS and CDR2 YDEGEE. Trimming took off 0 bases at V and 4 bases at J, with 14 bases between the two ends. This CDR3 is 15 amino acids long. CDR3 nucleotide sequence: TGTGCCAGCAGCTTGGCCCGCGGGGAAACTTACGAGCAGTACTTC. Encoded protein: CASSLARGETYEQYF.

The chain uses TRBV6-5 and TRBJ1-1; D possibly corresponds to TRBD1 (5 bases). V was clipped by 6 bases and J by 6 bases, with 14 bases between them. Per the germline V gene, CDR1 is MNHEY and CDR2 is SVGAGI. The CDR3 sequence is 13 residues long. The DNA for the CDR3 is TGTGCCAGCAGGGACATGGGTAGCCCTGAAGCTTTCTTT. As protein: CASRDMGSPEAFF.

The gene calls are TRBV18 and TRBJ2-3, with 7 bases fitting TRBD2. V shed 2 bases, J shed 5 bases, and the junction held 13 bases outside the gene matches. The CDR3 contains 17 residues. Germline lookup yields CDR1 KGHSH and CDR2 LQKENI. CDR3 sequence (DNA): TGTGCCAGCTCACCAACTGGGCTCGGACTAGGTGGAGATACGCAGTATTTT. Translated: CASSPTGLGLGGDTQYF.

The chain carries TRBV5-6 and TRBJ2-2; 7 bases agree with TRBD1. In germline, CDR1 is SGHDT, CDR2 YYEEEE. After removal of 2 bases from V and 0 bases from J, the junction contained 4 bases not matched to a gene. This CDR3 has 16 residues. The CDR3 loop is CASSFTGTANTGELFF. Here the CDR3 DNA reads TGTGCCAGCAGCTTCACCGGGACAGCGAACACCGGGGAGCTGTTTTTT.

DNA for the CDR3: TGTGCCAGCAGTCAGAGTCCCGGGACAGGGTTCGGCTACACCTTC. Translated: CASSQSPGTGFGYTF. The rearrangement links TRBV6-5 to TRBJ1-2, with 9 nucleotides matching TRBD1. This CDR3 region has 15 residues. The germline gives CDR1 MNHEY, CDR2 SVGAGI. Unmatched junction bases numbered 12, after V lost 5 bases and J lost 8 bases.

The rearrangement links TRBV19 to TRBJ2-7; D call uncertain. Germline-derived CDR1 and CDR2 are LNHDA and SQIVND (reference sequence). Trimming left V 3 bases short and J 1 base short, with 13 bases between. The CDR3 totals 15 residues. CDR3 protein: CASSMSRIGSYEQYF. The CDR3 region has the DNA TGTGCCAGTAGTATGTCCAGGATTGGGTCCTACGAGCAGTACTTC.

J is TRBJ2-7 and V is TRBV7-8, with 7 nucleotides matching TRBD1. The CDR3 has 15 amino acids. CDR1 is SGHVS and CDR2 is FQNEAQ in the germline V gene. V lost 4 bases and J lost 0; bases outside the gene matches: 6. The DNA for the CDR3 is TGTGCCAGCAGCTCAGGGACAGTGAGCTCCTACGAGCAGTACTTC. It encodes CASSSGTVSSYEQYF. The whole variable domain, filled in from reference TRBV7-8 and TRBJ2-7, reads GAGVSQSPRYKVAKRGQDVALRCDPISGHVSLFWYQQALGQGPEFLTYFQNEAQLDKSGLPSDRFFAERPEGSVSTLKIQRTQQEDSAVYLCASSSGTVSSYEQYFGPGTRLTVT.

The gene calls are TRBV19 and TRBJ1-6; unclear D gene. CDR1 is LNHDA and CDR2 is SQIVND in the germline V gene (reference sequence). This CDR3 has 15 residues. V gave up 1 base and J gave up 5 bases, with 9 bases separating them. CDR3 residues: CASSIAARNNSPLHF. CDR3 bases: TGTGCCAGTAGTATAGCCGCCAGAAATAATTCACCCCTCCACTTT. Supplemented by reference TRBV19 and TRBJ1-6, the full variable domain reads DGGITQSPKYLFRKEGQNVTLSCEQNLNHDAMYWYRQDPGQGLRLIYYSQIVNDFQKGDIAEGYSVSREKKESFPLTVTSAQKNPTAFYLCASSIAARNNSPLHFGNGTRLTVT.

The chain couples TRBV10-3 to TRBJ2-5, with 10 bases that match TRBD1. V was pared by 10 bases and J by 4 bases, with 9 bases of the junction left unmatched. Per germline, CDR1 ENHRY and CDR2 SYGVKD. The CDR3 consists of 14 residues. The CDR3: CATAGTGVGETQYF. The CDR3 nucleotides are TGTGCCACCGCCGGGACAGGGGTCGGAGAGACCCAGTACTTC.

This sequence joins TRBV7-8 and TRBJ2-7, with 9 positions matching TRBD1. Germline CDR1 is SGHVS and CDR2 is FQNEAQ. The CDR3 is made up of 15 amino acids. The ends lost 0 bases at V and 3 bases at J; junction bases unmatched: 3. CDR3 sequence reads: CASSLAGTGYYEQYF. CDR3 sequence (DNA): TGTGCCAGCAGCTTAGCGGGGACAGGGTACTACGAGCAGTACTTC.

In regard to this clone: The sample contains more than one DNA sequence encoding this CDR3. V and J are TRBV7-3 and TRBJ2-2; D not certain. V was pared by 0 bases and J by 5 bases, with 4 bases between. This CDR3 comprises 13 residues. Germline loops: CDR1 SGHTA, CDR2 FQGTGA. The CDR3 reads CASSLTGTGELFF. In nucleotides, the CDR3 is TGTGCCAGCAGCTTAACCGGGACCGGGGAGCTGTTTTTT.

The chain joins TRBV18 to TRBJ1-5; D call uncertain. This CDR3 is built from 15 residues. CDR1 and CDR2 (germline): KGHSH, LQKENI. V lost 6 bases to trimming and J lost 9 bases, with 21 bases between them. CDR3 sequence (DNA): TGTGCCAGCTCCCGGCTGGGCACGGTTGAGGGGCCCCAGCATTTT. The encoded protein is CASSRLGTVEGPQHF.

The chain uses TRBV6-5 and TRBJ2-7; 9 bases are a match to TRBD1. V gave up 6 bases and J gave up 3 bases; unmatched junction bases: 6. Per germline, CDR1 MNHEY and CDR2 SVGAGI. This CDR3 comprises 14 residues. CDR3 nucleotide sequence: TGTGCCAGCAGGGAGATGACAGGGGGCTACGAGCAGTACTTC. This sequence encodes CASREMTGGYEQYF.